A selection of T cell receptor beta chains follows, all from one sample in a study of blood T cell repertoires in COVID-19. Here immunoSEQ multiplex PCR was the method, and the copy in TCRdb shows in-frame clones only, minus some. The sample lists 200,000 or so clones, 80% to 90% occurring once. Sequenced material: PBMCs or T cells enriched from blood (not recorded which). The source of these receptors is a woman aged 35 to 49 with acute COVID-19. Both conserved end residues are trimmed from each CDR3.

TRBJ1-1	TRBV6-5	ASIMAGGVTEAF
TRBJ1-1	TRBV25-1	ASSVPTGPGTEAF
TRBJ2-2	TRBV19	ASSPRGLAGTNTGELF
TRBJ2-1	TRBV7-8	ASSPSDRARGNEQF
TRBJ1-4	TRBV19	ATFPGTGRGTNEKLF
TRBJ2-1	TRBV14	ASSRSGSPYNEQF
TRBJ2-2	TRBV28	ASIHGGTNTGELF
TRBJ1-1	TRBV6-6	ASSIWEGDTEAF
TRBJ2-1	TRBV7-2	ASSLRQVGNEQF
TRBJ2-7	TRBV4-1	ASSQDAAGTYEQY